These T cell receptor beta chains were read from a single sample in a study of blood T cells in healthy people across ages. Each CDR3 protein is one row after TCRdb ran MiXCR on the 5' RACE reads. This sample yields around 1.5 million distinct CDR3 sequences, of which roughly 45% are seen a single time; approximately 7.9% belongs to the top ten. The sequenced material came from blood. The source is a woman aged 18-29 years in good health. The CDR3 runs from the conserved cysteine through the conserved F or W. The D gene is left open where the match is weak. Rows give clone size only sometimes, using once, few, many, or a class for an expanded clone.

d_call,j_call,clone_size,v_call,cdr3_nt,cdr3_aa
-,TRBJ1-1,few,TRBV29-1,TGCAGCGGTTTTGGACAGACGAACACTGAAGCTTTCTTT,CSGFGQTNTEAFF
-,TRBJ2-3,few,TRBV10-3,TGTGCCATTAGACCGGGGATGGGCACAGATACGCAGTATTTT,CAIRPGMGTDTQYF
-,TRBJ2-3,-,TRBV20-1,TGCAGTGCTAGAGAGGGGGTGGTCGATACGCAGTATTTT,CSAREGVVDTQYF
-,TRBJ2-5,many,TRBV5-1,TGCGCCAGCAGCTTGCCAGGAGGCGAGACCCAGTACTTC,CASSLPGGETQYF
TRBD1,TRBJ1-2,-,TRBV29-1,TGCAGCGTTTACGGGACAGGGCATCACACCTTC,CSVYGTGHHTF
TRBD2,TRBJ2-3,few,TRBV28,TGTGCCAGCCCCCCTAGCGGGGGTTTGTCTGGGACAGATACGCAGTATTTT,CASPPSGGLSGTDTQYF
TRBD1,TRBJ2-3,-,TRBV5-4,TGTGCCAGCAGTCCGGGACAGGTGGTCACAGATACGCAGTATTTT,CASSPGQVVTDTQYF
TRBD1,TRBJ2-1,few,TRBV27,TGTGCCAGCAGGACAGGGAGCCACAATGAGCAGTTCTTC,CASRTGSHNEQFF
TRBD1,TRBJ2-1,once,TRBV7-7,TGTGCCGGCAGCCCATACAGGGGGTCCTACAATGAGCAGTTCTTC,CAGSPYRGSYNEQFF
-,TRBJ1-1,-,TRBV7-2,TGTGCCAGCAGCTTAGTATTCGCGGGAGTCAGCACTGAAGCTTTCTTT,CASSLVFAGVSTEAFF
TRBD1,TRBJ2-7,few,TRBV10-3,TGTGCCATCACGGGGACAGGGTTTGGCGAGCAGTACTTC,CAITGTGFGEQYF
TRBD2,TRBJ2-3,few,TRBV6-5,TGTGCCAGCAGGGCAATAGCGGGGGGTACAGATACGCAGTATTTT,CASRAIAGGTDTQYF
TRBD2,TRBJ2-1,-,TRBV4-1,TGCGCCAGCAGCTCTCAGGTGGGAGGGCCCTACAATGAGCAGTTCTTC,CASSSQVGGPYNEQFF
-,TRBJ1-5,once,TRBV28,TGTGCCAGCACCACCCAGGGTAGGGTCAATCAGCCCCAGCATTTT,CASTTQGRVNQPQHF
-,TRBJ1-1,few,TRBV29-1,TGCATAGGACGACTGAACACTGAAGCTTTCTTT,CIGRLNTEAFF
TRBD2,TRBJ2-3,few,TRBV4-2,TGTGCCAGCAGCCAAGACCTTCCTAGCGGGGGTTCCACAGATACGCAGTATTTT,CASSQDLPSGGSTDTQYF
-,TRBJ1-2,few,TRBV5-6,TGTGCCAGCAGCTTGAAGTGGAGTGGCTACACCTTC,CASSLKWSGYTF
TRBD1,TRBJ2-7,few,TRBV25-1,TGTGCCAGCAGTGAATTAGGTGGGACAGCATACGAGCAGTACTTC,CASSELGGTAYEQYF
-,TRBJ1-5,-,TRBV12-3/TRBV12-4,TGTGCCAGCAGCCCCGTCTCGGGTCAGCCCCAGCATTTT,CASSPVSGQPQHF
TRBD2,TRBJ2-5,-,TRBV20-1,TGCAGTGCTTGGACAAAACACAGGCGGGAGCAGTACTTC,CSAWTKHRREQYF
TRBD2,TRBJ2-3,once,TRBV5-1,TGCGCCAGCAGGCTGTGGGGGGGGGAGACAGATACGCAGTATTTT,CASRLWGGETDTQYF
-,TRBJ2-7,few,TRBV9,TGTGCCAGCAGCGTAGTGCCGGAGGAGGGCCACGAGCAGTACTTC,CASSVVPEEGHEQYF
TRBD2,TRBJ2-5,-,TRBV20-1,TGCAGTGCCCCGCCGGGAACTAGCGGGCAAGAGACCCAGTACTTC,CSAPPGTSGQETQYF
TRBD2,TRBJ2-7,-,TRBV5-1,TGCGCCAGCAGCTTGACTAGCGGGGGACTGGGCGAGCAGTACTTC,CASSLTSGGLGEQYF
-,TRBJ2-5,-,TRBV10-3,TGTGCCATCAGTGACCTCAGTGAGCAGTACTTC,CAISDLSEQYF